This TCR beta chain was recorded in a study of neurological immune-mediated disorders. Study-wide background: About 90% of the 34 multiple sclerosis patients had relapsing-remitting disease; 3 had secondary progressive.

The cDNA was synthesized by means of template-switch 5'RACE, which was carried out with 10-nucleotide random UMIs. TCRdb reprocessed the 5' RACE reads with MiXCR, giving one entry per CDR3 protein. The sample lists 50,000 to 70,000 distinct CDR3 sequences, roughly 2.5% occurring once. The sample holds many counts of this clonotype. The antigen is undetermined. V trimming: 4 bases; J trimming: 2 bases; junction bases outside the gene matches: 6. This CDR3 has 17 residues. Germline V CDR1 and CDR2: MNHEY, SVGAGI. Points from the study as a whole: The most TCR clonal expansion was seen in HTLV-1-associated myelopathy, and the least was seen in multiple sclerosis, which fell below healthy controls. No link was found between any clinical or MRI feature and the multiple sclerosis repertoire cluster.

The receptor's source is a man aged 50 to 60 with multiple sclerosis. Sequenced input: PBMCs. V usage is TRBV6-5 and J usage is TRBJ2-3; 13 bases match TRBD2. The CDR3 spells CASSSVGLAGATDTQYF. Here the CDR3 DNA reads TGTGCCAGCAGTTCCGTAGGACTAGCGGGGGCCACAGATACGCAGTATTTT.